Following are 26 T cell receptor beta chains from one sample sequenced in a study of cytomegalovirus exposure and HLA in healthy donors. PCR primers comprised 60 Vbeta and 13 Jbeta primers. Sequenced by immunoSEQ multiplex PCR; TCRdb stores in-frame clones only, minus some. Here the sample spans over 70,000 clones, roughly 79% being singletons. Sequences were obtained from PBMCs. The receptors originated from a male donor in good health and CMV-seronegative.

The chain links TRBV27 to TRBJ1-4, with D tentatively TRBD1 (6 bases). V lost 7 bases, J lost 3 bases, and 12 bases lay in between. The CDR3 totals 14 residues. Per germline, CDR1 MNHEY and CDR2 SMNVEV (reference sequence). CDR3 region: CASKLQGPNEKLFF. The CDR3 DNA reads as TGTGCCAGCAAGCTACAGGGACCTAATGAAAAACTGTTTTTT. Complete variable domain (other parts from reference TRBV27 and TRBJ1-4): EAQVTQNPRYLITVTGKKLTVTCSQNMNHEYMSWYRQDPGLGLRQIYYSMNVEVTDKGDVPEGYKVSRKEKRNFPLILESPSPNQTSLYFCASKLQGPNEKLFFGSGTQLSVL.

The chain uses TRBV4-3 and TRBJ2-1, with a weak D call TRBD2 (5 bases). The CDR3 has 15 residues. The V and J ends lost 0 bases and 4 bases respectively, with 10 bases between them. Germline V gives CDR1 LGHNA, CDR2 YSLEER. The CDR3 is CASSQDVEGYNEQFF. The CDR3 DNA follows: TGCGCCAGCAGCCAAGATGTAGAGGGATACAATGAGCAGTTCTTC.

CDR3 residues: CSGGEETQYF. In DNA form, the CDR3 reads TGCAGTGGTGGGGAGGAGACCCAGTACTTC. This chain links TRBV20-1 with TRBJ2-5; TRBD2 might be the D (5 bases). Germline V gene data show CDR1 as DFQATT and CDR2 as SNEGSKA (reference sequence). Trimming removed 7 bases from V and 5 bases from J, with 8 bases in between. This CDR3 spans 10 amino acids.

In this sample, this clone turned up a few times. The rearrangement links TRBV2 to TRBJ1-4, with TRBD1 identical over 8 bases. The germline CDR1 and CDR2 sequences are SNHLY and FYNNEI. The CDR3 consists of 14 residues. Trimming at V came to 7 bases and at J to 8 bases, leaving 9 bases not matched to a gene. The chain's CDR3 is CASIKTGGDEKLFF. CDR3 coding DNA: TGTGCCAGCATAAAAACAGGGGGAGACGAAAAACTGTTTTTT.

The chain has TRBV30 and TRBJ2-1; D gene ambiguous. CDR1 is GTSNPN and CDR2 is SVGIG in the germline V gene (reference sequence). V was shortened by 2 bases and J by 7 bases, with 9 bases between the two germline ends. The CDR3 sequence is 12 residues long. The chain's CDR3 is CAWSQTLNEQFF. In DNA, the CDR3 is TGTGCCTGGAGTCAGACATTGAATGAGCAGTTCTTC.

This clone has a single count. The CDR3 is CASSFQTNYGYTF. The CDR3 nucleotides read TGTGCCAGCAGTTTCCAGACTAACTATGGCTACACCTTC. This chain links TRBV27 with TRBJ1-2, with D unresolved. The ends were cut back, 3 bases at V and 0 bases at J, with 5 bases in the middle. CDR3 length: 13 residues. The germline CDR1 and CDR2 sequences are MNHEY and SMNVEV (reference sequence).

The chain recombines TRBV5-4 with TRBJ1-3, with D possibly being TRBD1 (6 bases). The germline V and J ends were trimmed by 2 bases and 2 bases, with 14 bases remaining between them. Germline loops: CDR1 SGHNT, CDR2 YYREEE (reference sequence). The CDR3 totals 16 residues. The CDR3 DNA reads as TGTGCCAGCAGCTTTAAGGACAGTAGTACTGGAAACACCATATATTTT. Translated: CASSFKDSSTGNTIYF.

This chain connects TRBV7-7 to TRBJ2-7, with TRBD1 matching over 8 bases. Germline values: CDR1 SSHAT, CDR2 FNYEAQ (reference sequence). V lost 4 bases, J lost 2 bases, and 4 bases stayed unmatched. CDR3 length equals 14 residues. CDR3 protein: CASSSGTGAYEQYF. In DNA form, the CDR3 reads TGTGCCAGCAGCTCCGGGACAGGTGCCTACGAGCAGTACTTC.

The CDR3 loop reads CASASSTGGNTEAFF. Here the CDR3 DNA reads TGCGCCAGTGCTTCTTCAACAGGGGGCAACACTGAAGCTTTCTTT. This chain uses TRBV5-1 with TRBJ1-1; TRBD1 agrees at 9 bases. Germline assignment: CDR1 SGHRS and CDR2 YFSETQ. This CDR3 is 15 amino acids long. Germline trimming cut 8 bases from V and 2 bases from J; bases unmatched to any gene: 10. Together with reference TRBV5-1 and TRBJ1-1, the CDR3 gives the full variable domain: KAGVTQTPRYLIKTRGQQVTLSCSPISGHRSVSWYQQTPGQGLQFLFEYFSETQRNKGNFPGRFSGRQFSNSRSEMNVSTLELGDSALYLCASASSTGGNTEAFFGQGTRLTVV.

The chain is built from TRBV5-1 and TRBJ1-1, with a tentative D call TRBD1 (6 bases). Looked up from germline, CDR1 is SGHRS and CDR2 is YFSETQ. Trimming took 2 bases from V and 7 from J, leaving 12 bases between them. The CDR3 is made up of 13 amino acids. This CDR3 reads CASSLGGHGEAFF. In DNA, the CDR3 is TGCGCCAGCAGCTTAGGGGGACATGGTGAAGCTTTCTTT.

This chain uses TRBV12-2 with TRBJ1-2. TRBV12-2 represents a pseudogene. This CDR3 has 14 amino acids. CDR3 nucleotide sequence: TGTGCAAGTCGCTTAATAGGAGCCAACTATGGCTACACCTTC. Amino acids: CASRLIGANYGYTF.

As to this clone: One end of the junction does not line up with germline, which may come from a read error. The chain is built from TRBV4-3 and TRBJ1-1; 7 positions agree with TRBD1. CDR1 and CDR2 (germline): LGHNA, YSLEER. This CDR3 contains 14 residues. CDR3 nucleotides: TGCGCCAGCAGCCAGTCACAGGGGAACGCTGAAGCTTTCTTT. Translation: CASSQSQGNAEAFF.

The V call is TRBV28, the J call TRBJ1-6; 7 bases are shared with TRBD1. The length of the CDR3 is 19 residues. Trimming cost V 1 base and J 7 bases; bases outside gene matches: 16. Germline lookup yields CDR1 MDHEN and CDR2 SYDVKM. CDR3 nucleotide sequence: TGTGCCAGCAGTTTATATATGGGGGACAGAACCTCTTGGAATTCACCCCTCCACTTT. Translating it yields CASSLYMGDRTSWNSPLHF.

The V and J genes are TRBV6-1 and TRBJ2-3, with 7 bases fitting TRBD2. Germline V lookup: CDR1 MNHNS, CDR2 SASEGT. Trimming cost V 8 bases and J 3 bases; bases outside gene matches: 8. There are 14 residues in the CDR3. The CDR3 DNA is TGTGCCAGCGGGGGGGGAGGAGGAACAGATACGCAGTATTTT. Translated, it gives CASGGGGGTDTQYF.

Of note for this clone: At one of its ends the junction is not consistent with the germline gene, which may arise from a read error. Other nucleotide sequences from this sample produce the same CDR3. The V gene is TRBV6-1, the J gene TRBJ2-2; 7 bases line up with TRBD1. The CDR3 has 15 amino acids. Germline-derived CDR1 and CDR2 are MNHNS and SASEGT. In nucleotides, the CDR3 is TGTGCCAGCAGTGAGAGGGGGCTGTGGGCCGGGGAGCTGTTTTTC. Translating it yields CASSERGLWAGELFF.

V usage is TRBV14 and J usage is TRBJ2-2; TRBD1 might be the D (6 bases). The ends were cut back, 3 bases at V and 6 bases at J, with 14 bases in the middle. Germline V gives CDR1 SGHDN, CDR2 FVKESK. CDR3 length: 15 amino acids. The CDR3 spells CASSHPWTAAGELFF. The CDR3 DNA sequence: TGTGCCAGCAGCCACCCCTGGACAGCAGCCGGGGAGCTGTTTTTT.

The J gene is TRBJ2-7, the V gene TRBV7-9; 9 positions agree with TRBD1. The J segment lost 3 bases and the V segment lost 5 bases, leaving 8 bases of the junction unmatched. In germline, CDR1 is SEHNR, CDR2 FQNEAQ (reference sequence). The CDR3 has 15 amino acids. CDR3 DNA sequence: TGTGCCAGCAGCGCCCCCCGGACAGGGGTCTACGAGCAGTACTTC. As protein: CASSAPRTGVYEQYF.

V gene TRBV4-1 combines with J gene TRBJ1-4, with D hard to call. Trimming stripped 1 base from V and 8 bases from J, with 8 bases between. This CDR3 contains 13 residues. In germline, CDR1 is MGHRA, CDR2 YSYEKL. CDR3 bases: TGCGCCAGCAGCCAAGGACTCGAGGAAAAACTGTTTTTT. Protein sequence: CASSQGLEEKLFF.

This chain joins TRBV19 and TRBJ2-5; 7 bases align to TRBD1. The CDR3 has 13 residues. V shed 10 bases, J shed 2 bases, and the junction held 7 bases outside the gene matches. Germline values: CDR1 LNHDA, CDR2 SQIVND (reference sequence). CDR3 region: CATSDRIQETQYF. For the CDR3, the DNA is TGTGCCACGTCGGACAGGATTCAAGAGACCCAGTACTTC.

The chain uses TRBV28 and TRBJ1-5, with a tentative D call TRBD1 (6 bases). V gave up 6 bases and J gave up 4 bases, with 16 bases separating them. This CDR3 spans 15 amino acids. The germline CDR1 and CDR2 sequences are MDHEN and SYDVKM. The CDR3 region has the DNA TGTGCCAGCAGACCCCGAGACAGGCTGAATCAGCCCCAGCATTTT. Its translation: CASRPRDRLNQPQHF.

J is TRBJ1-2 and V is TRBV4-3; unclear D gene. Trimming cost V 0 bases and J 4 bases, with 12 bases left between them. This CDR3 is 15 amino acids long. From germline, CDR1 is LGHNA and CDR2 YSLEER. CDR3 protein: CASSQDGAERYGYTF. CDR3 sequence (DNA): TGCGCCAGCAGCCAAGATGGAGCGGAACGCTATGGCTACACCTTC.

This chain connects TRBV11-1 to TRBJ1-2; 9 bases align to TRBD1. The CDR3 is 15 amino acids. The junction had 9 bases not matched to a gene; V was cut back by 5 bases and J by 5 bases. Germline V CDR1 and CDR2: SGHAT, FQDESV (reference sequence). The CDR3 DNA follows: TGTGCCAGCAGCCCATGGACAGGGGCGAGTTATGGCTACACCTTC. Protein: CASSPWTGASYGYTF.

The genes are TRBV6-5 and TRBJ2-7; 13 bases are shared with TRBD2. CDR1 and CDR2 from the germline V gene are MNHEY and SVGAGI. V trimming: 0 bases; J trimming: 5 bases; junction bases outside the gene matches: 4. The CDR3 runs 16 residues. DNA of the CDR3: TGTGCCAGCAGTTACTCGACTAGCGGGAGGCAAAACGAGCAGTACTTC. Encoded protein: CASSYSTSGRQNEQYF.

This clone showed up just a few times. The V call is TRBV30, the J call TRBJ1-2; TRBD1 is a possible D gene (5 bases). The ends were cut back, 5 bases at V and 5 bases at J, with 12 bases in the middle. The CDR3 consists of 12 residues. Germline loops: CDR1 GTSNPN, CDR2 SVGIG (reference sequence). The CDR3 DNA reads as TGTGCCTGGGGACAAGGAGGGTATGGCTACACCTTC. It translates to CAWGQGGYGYTF.

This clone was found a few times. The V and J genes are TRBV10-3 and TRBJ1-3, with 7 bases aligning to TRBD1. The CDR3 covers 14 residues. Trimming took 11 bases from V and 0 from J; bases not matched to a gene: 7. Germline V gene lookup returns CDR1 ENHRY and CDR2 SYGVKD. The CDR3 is CALRTGPSGNTIYF. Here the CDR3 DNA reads TGTGCCCTACGGACAGGCCCCTCTGGAAACACCATATATTTT.

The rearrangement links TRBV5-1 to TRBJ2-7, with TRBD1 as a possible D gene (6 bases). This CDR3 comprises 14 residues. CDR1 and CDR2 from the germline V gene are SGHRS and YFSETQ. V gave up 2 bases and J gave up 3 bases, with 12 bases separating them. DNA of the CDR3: TGCGCCAGCAGCTTACAGGGCCGGGTCTACGAGCAGTACTTC. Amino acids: CASSLQGRVYEQYF.